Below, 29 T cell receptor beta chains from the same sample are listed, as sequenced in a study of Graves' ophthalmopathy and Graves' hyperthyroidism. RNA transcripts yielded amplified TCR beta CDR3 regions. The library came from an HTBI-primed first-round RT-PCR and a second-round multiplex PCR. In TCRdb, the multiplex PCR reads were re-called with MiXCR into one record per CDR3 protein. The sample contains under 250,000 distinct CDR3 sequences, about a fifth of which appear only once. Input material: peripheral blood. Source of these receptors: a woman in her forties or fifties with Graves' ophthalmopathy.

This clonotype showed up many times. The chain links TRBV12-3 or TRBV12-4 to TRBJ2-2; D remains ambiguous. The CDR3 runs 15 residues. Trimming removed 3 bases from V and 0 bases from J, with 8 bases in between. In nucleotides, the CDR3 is TGTGCCAGCAGTTTCGGGCAGGCGAACACCGGGGAGCTGTTTTTT. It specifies CASSFGQANTGELFF.

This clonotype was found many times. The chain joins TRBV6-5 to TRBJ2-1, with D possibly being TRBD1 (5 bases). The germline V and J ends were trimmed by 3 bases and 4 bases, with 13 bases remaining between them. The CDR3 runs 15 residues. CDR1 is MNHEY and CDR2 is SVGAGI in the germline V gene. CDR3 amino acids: CASSYRQRAYNEQFF. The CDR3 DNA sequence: TGTGCCAGCAGTTATAGACAGAGAGCTTACAATGAGCAGTTCTTC.

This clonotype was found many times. The CDR3 loop is CALRTSGHEQYF. CDR3 DNA sequence: TGTGCCTTACGGACTAGCGGCCACGAGCAGTACTTC. The chain employs TRBV30 and TRBJ2-7; 10 positions match TRBD2. V gave up 7 bases and J gave up 5 bases; unmatched junction bases: 5. Per germline, CDR1 GTSNPN and CDR2 SVGIG (reference sequence). The CDR3 consists of 12 residues.

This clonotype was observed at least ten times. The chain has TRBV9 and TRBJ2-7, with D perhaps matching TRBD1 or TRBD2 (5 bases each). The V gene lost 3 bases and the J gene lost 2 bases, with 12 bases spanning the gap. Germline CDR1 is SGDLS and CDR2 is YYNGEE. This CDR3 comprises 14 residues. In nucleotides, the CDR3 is TGTGCCAGCAGCGCCGGGGACGGTACCTACGAGCAGTACTTC. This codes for CASSAGDGTYEQYF.

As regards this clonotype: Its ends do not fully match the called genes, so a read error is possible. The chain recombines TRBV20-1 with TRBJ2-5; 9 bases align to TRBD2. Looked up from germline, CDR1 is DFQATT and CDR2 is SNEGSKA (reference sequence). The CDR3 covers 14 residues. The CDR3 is CSASSGRGEETQYF. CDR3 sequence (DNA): TGCAGTGCCAGTAGCGGGAGAGGGGAAGAGACCCAGTATTTC.

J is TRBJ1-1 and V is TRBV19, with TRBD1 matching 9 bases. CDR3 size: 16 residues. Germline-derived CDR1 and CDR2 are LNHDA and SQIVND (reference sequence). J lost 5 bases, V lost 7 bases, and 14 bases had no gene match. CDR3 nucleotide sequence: TGTGCCAGTAAAACAGGGGGCAAAGGTCCTCGGACTGAAGCTTTCTTT. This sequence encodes CASKTGGKGPRTEAFF.

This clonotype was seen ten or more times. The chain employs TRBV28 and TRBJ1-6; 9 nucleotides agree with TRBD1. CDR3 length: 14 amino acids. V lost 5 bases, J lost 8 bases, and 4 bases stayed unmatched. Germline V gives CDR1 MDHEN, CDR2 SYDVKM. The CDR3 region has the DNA TGTGCCAGCAGTCAAGACAGGGGGGATTCACCCCTCCACTTT. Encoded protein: CASSQDRGDSPLHF.

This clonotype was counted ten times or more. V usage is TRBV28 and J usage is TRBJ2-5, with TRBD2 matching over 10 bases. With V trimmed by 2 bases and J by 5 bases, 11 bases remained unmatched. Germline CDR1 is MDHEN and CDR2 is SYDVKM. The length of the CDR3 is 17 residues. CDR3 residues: CASSLISPTSGKETQYF. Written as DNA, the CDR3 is TGTGCCAGCAGTTTAATCTCCCCCACTAGCGGGAAGGAGACCCAGTACTTC.

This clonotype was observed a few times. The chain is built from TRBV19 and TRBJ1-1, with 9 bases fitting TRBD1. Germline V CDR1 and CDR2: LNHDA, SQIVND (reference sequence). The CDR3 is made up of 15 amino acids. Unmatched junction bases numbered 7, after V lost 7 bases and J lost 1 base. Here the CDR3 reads CASIGTGSSNTEAFF. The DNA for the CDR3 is TGTGCCAGTATAGGGACAGGGTCGTCGAACACTGAAGCTTTCTTT. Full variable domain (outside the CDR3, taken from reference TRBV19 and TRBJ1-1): DGGITQSPKYLFRKEGQNVTLSCEQNLNHDAMYWYRQDPGQGLRLIYYSQIVNDFQKGDIAEGYSVSREKKESFPLTVTSAQKNPTAFYLCASIGTGSSNTEAFFGQGTRLTVV.

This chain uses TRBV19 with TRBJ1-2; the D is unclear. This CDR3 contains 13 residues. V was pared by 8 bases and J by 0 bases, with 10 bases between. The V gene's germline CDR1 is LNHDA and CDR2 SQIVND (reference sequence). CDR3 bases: TGTGCCAGTTGCGCGGGAACTAACTATGGCTACACCTTC. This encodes CASCAGTNYGYTF.

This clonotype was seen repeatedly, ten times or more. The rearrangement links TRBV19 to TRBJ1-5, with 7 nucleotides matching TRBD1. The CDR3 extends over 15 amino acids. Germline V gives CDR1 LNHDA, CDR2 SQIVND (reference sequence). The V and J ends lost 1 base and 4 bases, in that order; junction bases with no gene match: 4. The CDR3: CASSIAGTANQPQHF. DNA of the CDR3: TGTGCCAGTAGTATAGCAGGGACAGCTAATCAGCCCCAGCATTTT.

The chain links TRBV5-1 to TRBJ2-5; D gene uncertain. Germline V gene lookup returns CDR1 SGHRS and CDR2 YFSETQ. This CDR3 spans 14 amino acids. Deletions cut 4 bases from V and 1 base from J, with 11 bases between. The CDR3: CASSQLRSQETQYF. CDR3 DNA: TGCGCCAGCAGCCAATTACGATCCCAAGAGACCCAGTACTTC. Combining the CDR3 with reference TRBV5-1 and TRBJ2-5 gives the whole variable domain KAGVTQTPRYLIKTRGQQVTLSCSPISGHRSVSWYQQTPGQGLQFLFEYFSETQRNKGNFPGRFSGRQFSNSRSEMNVSTLELGDSALYLCASSQLRSQETQYFGPGTRLLVL.

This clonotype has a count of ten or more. This CDR3 reads CASNGRRVGTQYF. The CDR3 bases are TGTGCCAGCAATGGTCGCAGGGTCGGGACCCAGTACTTC. The rearrangement joins TRBV6-1 to TRBJ2-5; a weak D match, TRBD1 (5 bases). The V end was cut by 7 bases, the J end by 7 bases, with 16 bases between. CDR3 length: 13 residues. The germline gives CDR1 MNHNS, CDR2 SASEGT.

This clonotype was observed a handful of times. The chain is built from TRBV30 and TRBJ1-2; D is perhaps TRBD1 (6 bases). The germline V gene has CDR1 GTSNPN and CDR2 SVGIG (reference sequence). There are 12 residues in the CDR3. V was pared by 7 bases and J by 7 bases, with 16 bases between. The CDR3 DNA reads TGTGCCTATCGTCAGGGGTTAAGTGGCTACACCTTC. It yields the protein CAYRQGLSGYTF.

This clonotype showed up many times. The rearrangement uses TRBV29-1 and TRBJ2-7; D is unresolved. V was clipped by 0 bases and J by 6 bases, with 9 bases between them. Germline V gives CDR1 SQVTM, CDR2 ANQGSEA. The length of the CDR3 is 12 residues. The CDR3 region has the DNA TGCAGCGTTGAAGATCTCCGGGCCGAGCAGTACTTC. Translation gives CSVEDLRAEQYF.

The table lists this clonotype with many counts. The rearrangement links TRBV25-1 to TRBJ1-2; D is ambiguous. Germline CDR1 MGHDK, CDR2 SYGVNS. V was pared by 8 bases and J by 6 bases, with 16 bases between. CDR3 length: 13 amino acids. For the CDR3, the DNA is TGTGCCAGCCAAGGGAACGGCGGGAATGGCTACACCTTC. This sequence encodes CASQGNGGNGYTF.

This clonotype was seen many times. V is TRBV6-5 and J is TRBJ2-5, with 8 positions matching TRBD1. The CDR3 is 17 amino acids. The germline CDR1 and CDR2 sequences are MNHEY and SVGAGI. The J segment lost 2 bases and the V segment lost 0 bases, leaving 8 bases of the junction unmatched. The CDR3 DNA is TGTGCCAGCAGTTACTCTCTTCGGGACAGGAGACAAGAGACCCAGTACTTC. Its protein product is CASSYSLRDRRQETQYF.

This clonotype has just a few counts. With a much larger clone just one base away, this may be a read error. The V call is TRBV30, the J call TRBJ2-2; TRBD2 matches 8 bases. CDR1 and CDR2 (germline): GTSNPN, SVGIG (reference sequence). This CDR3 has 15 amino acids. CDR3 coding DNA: TGTGCCTGGACGGTCGGGCGGACTAGCACCGGGGGGCTGTTTTTT. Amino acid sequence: CAWTVGRTSTGGLFF.

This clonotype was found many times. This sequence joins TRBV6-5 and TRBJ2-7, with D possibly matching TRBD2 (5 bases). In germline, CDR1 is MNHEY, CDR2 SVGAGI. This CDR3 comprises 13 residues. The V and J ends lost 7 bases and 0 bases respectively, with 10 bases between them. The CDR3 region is CASTPDSSYEQYF. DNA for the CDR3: TGTGCCAGCACTCCGGACTCCTCCTACGAGCAGTACTTC.

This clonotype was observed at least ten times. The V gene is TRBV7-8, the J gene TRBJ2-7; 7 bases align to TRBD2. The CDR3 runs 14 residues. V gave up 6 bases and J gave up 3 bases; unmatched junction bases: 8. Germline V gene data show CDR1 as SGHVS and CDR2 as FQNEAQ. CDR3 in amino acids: CASSTPGLYYEQYF. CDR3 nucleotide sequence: TGTGCCAGCAGTACCCCGGGACTATACTACGAGCAGTACTTC.

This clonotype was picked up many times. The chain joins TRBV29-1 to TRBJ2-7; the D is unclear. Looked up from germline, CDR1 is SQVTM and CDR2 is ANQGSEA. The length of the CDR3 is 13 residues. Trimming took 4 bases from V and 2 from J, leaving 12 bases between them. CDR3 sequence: CSVGTTLTYEQYF. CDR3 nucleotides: TGCAGCGTTGGTACGACACTCACCTACGAGCAGTACTTC.

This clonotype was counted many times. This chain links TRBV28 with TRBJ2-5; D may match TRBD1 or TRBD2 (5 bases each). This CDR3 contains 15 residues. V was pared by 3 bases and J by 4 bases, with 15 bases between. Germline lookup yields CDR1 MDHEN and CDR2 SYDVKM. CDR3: CASSFPGGQGETQYF. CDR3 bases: TGTGCCAGCAGTTTCCCAGGCGGGCAGGGAGAGACCCAGTACTTC.

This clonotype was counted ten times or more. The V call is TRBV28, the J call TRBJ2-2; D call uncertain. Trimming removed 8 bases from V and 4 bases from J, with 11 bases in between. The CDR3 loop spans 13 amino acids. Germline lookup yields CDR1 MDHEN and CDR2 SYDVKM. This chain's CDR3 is CASGNSITGELFF. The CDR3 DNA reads TGTGCCAGCGGGAATTCGATCACCGGGGAGCTGTTTTTT.

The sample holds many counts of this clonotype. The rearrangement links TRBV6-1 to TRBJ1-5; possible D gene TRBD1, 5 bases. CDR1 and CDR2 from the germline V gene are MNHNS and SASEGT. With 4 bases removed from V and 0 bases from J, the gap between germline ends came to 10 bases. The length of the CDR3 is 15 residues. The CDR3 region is CASSGPGGSNQPQHF. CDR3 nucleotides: TGTGCCAGCAGTGGACCCGGGGGTAGCAATCAGCCCCAGCATTTT.

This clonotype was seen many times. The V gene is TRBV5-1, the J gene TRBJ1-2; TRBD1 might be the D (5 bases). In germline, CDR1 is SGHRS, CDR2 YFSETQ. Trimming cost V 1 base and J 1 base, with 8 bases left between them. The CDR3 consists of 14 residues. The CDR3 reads CASSLSGGNYGYTF. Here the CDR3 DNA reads TGCGCCAGCAGCTTGTCCGGGGGTAACTATGGCTACACCTTC.

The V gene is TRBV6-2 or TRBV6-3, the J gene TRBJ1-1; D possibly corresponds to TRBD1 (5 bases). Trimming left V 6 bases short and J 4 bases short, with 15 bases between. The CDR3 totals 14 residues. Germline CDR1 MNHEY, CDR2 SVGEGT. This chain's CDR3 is CASSRDGGGTEAFF. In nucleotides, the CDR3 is TGTGCCAGCAGCCGGGACGGCGGGGGCACTGAAGCTTTCTTT.

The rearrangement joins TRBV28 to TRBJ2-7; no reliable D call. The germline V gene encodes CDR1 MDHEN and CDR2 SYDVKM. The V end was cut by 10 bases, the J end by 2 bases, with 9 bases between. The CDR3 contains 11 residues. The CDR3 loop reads CATEQTYEQYF. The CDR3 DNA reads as TGTGCCACGGAGCAGACCTACGAGCAGTACTTC.

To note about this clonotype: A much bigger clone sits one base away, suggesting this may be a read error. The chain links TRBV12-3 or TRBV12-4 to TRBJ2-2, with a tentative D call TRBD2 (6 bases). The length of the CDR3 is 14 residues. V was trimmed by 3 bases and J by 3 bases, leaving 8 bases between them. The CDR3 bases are TGTGCCAGCAGTTTTGAGCGGGACACCGGGGAGCTGTTTTTT. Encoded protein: CASSFERDTGELFF.

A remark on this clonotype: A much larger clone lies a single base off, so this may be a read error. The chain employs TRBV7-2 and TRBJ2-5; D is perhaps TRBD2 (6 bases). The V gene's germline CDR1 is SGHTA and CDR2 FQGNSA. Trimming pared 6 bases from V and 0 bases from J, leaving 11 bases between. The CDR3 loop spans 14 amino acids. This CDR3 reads CTSSRETYQETQYF. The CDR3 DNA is TGTACCAGCAGTCGGGAGACGTACCAAGAGACCCAGTACTTC.